This record concerns one TCR beta chain sequence. Its antigen is still unknown. Base quality data are lacking; no much larger clone is found one base away. The study used next-generation sequencing of T-cell receptor sequences to monitor peripheral T-cell lymphoma patients receiving frontline treatment on a trial. These data originate in a study of circulating tumor DNA in untreated peripheral T-cell lymphoma (dated by TCRdb to about 2021). Broadly, across the study: To follow circulating tumor DNA that carried tumor TCR clonotypes, serum samples were taken at baseline and then repeatedly over the course of treatment. Findings and caveats that apply to the study as a whole: Tumor-specific clonotypes turned up in more than 75% of patients, identified from roughly nine tenths of baseline tissues and from about 70% of baseline serum samples. ctDNA persistence did not always predict relapse, since two patients whose ctDNA stayed persistently detectable after therapy remained in remission over 10 years of follow-up. Of the approximately 26 patients who had serial samples, approximately 41% had cleared ctDNA after two cycles, and ctDNA that was still detectable after therapy showed a trend toward worse survival.

V loses 3 bases, J loses 6 bases, and the germline ends lie 14 bases apart. There are 15 amino acids in the CDR3, from cysteine to phenylalanine inclusive. Only CDR3 DNA is held: 45 bases, read in frame from base 1. Via the germline V gene, CDR1 is SGHAT and CDR2 FQNNGV. The method was the immunoSEQ multiplex PCR assay. Entries here come from immuneACCESS through TCRdb and include only in-frame sequences with V and J called. Some clones fail to appear in such tables; in the studies checked, an unresolved V gene covers under half of the shortfall, and the cause of the remainder is unknown. In this sample the table shows over a thousand clones, 69% of which occur a single time. Approximately 14% of the sample lies in the top ten.

The receptor comes from a human donor with peripheral T-cell lymphoma. The chain is made from TRBV11-2 and TRBJ2-2, and TRBD2 may be the D gene, going by 5 matching bases. Source material: cell-free DNA from blood serum. CDR3 protein: CASSFASPWPGELFF. The DNA sequence is given as TGTGCCAGCAGCTTCGCTAGCCCATGGCCCGGGGAGCTGTTTTTT.